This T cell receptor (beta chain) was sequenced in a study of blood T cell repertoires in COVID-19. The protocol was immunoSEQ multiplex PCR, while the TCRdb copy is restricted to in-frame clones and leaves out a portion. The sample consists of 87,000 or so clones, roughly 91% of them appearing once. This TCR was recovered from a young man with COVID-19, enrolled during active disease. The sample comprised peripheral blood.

This chain's CDR3 is CASSRQGAYRPYNEQFF. For the CDR3, the DNA is TGTGCCAGCAGTCGACAGGGGGCCTATCGCCCCTACAATGAGCAGTTCTTC. This rearrangement joins TRBV28 to TRBJ2-1, with TRBD1 matching 10 bases. The CDR3 loop spans 17 amino acids. The V gene end was trimmed by 5 bases and the J gene end by 2 bases; junction bases not matched to a gene: 9. The germline gives CDR1 MDHEN, CDR2 SYDVKM.